This T cell receptor beta chain is from a study of blood T cell repertoires in COVID-19. Study summary: T cells, B-cell-depleted T cells, or PBMCs supplied cDNA or gDNA.

How the authors handled the data: From reference gene primer amplification, estimates of nucleated cell counts were derived. Some clones are missing from TCRdb's copy, which holds only in-frame ones; the method was immunoSEQ multiplex PCR. The V and J calls and clone size are taken from that table; D and trimming were inferred from the DNA. The table lists a few hundred thousand clones, 87% of them singletons. Resolution of symptoms, clearance, or two negative PCRs was present in recovered Cohort 3 donors. Sequencing was performed on PBMCs or T cells enriched from blood (not recorded which). The clonotype comes from a woman aged 45-65 years who had recovered from COVID-19.

CDR3 nucleotides: TGCGCCAGCAGCTTGCCAGGGGGCTCCTACGAGCAGTACTTC. Translating gives CASSLPGGSYEQYF. The chain recombines TRBV5-1 with TRBJ2-7, with 7 bases lining up with TRBD1. CDR1 and CDR2 (germline): SGHRS, YFSETQ. V lost 1 base, J lost 0 bases, and 1 base stayed unmatched. The CDR3 runs to 14 residues.